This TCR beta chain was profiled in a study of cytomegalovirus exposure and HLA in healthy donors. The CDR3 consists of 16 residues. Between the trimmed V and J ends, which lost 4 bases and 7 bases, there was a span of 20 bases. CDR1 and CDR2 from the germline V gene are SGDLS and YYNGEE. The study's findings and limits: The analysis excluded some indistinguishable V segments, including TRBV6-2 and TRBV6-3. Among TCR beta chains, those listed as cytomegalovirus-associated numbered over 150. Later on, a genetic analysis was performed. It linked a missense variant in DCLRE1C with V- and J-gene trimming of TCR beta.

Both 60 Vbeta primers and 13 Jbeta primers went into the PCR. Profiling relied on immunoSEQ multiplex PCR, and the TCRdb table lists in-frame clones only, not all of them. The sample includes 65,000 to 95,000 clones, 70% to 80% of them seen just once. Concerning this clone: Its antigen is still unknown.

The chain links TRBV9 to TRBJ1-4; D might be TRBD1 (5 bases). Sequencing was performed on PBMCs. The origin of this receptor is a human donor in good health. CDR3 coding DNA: TGTGCCAGCAGCACAACCACCGGGCAGGGATTTGAAAAACTGTTTTTT. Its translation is CASSTTTGQGFEKLFF. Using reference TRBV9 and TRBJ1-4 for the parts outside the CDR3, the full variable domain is DSGVTQTPKHLITATGQRVTLRCSPRSGDLSVYWYQQSLDQGLQFLIQYYNGEERAKGNILERFSAQQFPDLHSELNLSSLELGDSALYFCASSTTTGQGFEKLFFGSGTQLSVL.